The rows below give T cell receptor beta chains drawn from one sample of a study of blood T cell repertoires in COVID-19. The repertoire was sequenced with immunoSEQ multiplex PCR; TCRdb's copy has only in-frame clones and lacks some. The table includes about 63,000 clones, over 80% detected once. The sequenced sample consisted of peripheral blood. All receptors come from a man aged 50 to 59 with active COVID-19. CDR3s include the opening cysteine and the closing phenylalanine or tryptophan. D genes are given only for firm matches. Size values are once, few and many counts, or a class for expanded clones, and some rows have none.

abundance,d_gene,v_gene,j_gene,CDR3nt,CDR3aa
.,.,TRBV3-1/TRBV3-2,TRBJ2-1,TGTGCCAGCAGCCAAGCCGGGGCGGGGCTAAATGAGCAGTTCTTC,CASSQAGAGLNEQFF
.,.,TRBV11-2,TRBJ1-4,TGTGCCAGCAGCCCCACGGGGGTGGAAAATGAAAAACTGTTTTTT,CASSPTGVENEKLFF
.,.,TRBV6-6,TRBJ1-2,TGTGCCAGCAGGACTACAGGGACCGCTGATGGCTACACCTTC,CASRTTGTADGYTF
.,.,TRBV4-1,TRBJ1-2,TGCGCCAGCAGCCAAGGTTTAGAGGACTATGGCTACACCTTC,CASSQGLEDYGYTF
.,.,TRBV6-6,TRBJ2-7,TGTGCCAGCAGTTACTCGTCACCGAGCTCCTACGAGCAGTACTTC,CASSYSSPSSYEQYF
.,.,TRBV19,TRBJ1-2,TGTGCCAGTAGGGCACGGGACAATAACTATGGCTACACCTTC,CASRARDNNYGYTF
.,TRBD1,TRBV25-1,TRBJ2-3,TGTGCCAGCAGTAAACGACAGGGGTTGACAGATACGCAGTATTTT,CASSKRQGLTDTQYF
.,.,TRBV6-4,TRBJ1-5,TGTGCCAGCGCAACGGAGTACGGGCAGCCCCAGCATTTT,CASATEYGQPQHF
few,.,TRBV27,TRBJ1-1,TGTGCCAGCAGTTTAGAGGGTTCGGGAGAAGCTTTCTTT,CASSLEGSGEAFF
.,.,TRBV27,TRBJ1-5,TGTGCCAGCAGTTTATGGGGTCAGGGATATAGCAATCAGCCCCAGCATTTT,CASSLWGQGYSNQPQHF
.,TRBD1,TRBV11-3,TRBJ2-7,TGTGCCAGCAGCACACAAAACACAGGGGACGAGCAGTACTTC,CASSTQNTGDEQYF
.,.,TRBV4-3,TRBJ2-1,TGCGCCAGCAGCCAAGGAGCTGCCAACTACAATGAGCAGTTCTTC,CASSQGAANYNEQFF
.,.,TRBV6-5,TRBJ2-7,TGTGCCAGCAGACGGACAGCGAGCTCCTACGAGCAGTACTTC,CASRRTASSYEQYF
.,.,TRBV18,TRBJ1-6,TGTGCCAGCTCACCACGCGGGAATTCACCCCTCCACTTT,CASSPRGNSPLHF
.,TRBD1,TRBV3-1/TRBV3-2,TRBJ1-5,TGTGCCAGCAGCCACAAGACAGGGGGCCAGCCCCAGCATTTT,CASSHKTGGQPQHF
.,.,TRBV11-3,TRBJ1-1,TGTGCCAGCAGCTTAAGGGGCATGAACACTGAAGCTTTCTTT,CASSLRGMNTEAFF
.,TRBD2,TRBV19,TRBJ2-7,TGTGCCAGTAGTATCGGACTAGCGGGGTGGGGTTCCTACGAGCAGTACTTC,CASSIGLAGWGSYEQYF
.,.,TRBV23-1,TRBJ2-3,TGCGCCAGCAGTCAATCGATGGCAGTCACAGATACGCAGTATTTT,CASSQSMAVTDTQYF
.,.,TRBV2,TRBJ2-3,TGTGCCAGCTTGGGCAGGGCAGGCACAGATACGCAGTATTTT,CASLGRAGTDTQYF
.,.,TRBV29-1,TRBJ1-3,TGCAGCGCCATTAGCTCTGGAAACACCATATATTTT,CSAISSGNTIYF
.,.,TRBV28,TRBJ1-2,TGTGCCAGCAGTTTCGAAGACCGACTCTATGGCTACACCTTC,CASSFEDRLYGYTF
.,.,TRBV11-1,TRBJ2-2,TGTGCCAGCAGCTTAGGACAGCCCAACACCGGGGAGCTGTTTTTT,CASSLGQPNTGELFF
.,.,TRBV7-2,TRBJ1-2,TGTGCCAGCAGCTGGCGGGTTTCTGGGGATGGCTACACCTTC,CASSWRVSGDGYTF
.,TRBD2,TRBV7-6,TRBJ2-3,TGTGCCAGCAGCCGGAGACTCACATCCGGGGGGGAGAGAACAGATACGCAGTATTTT,CASSRRLTSGGERTDTQYF
.,TRBD1,TRBV5-8,TRBJ1-2,TGTGCCAGCAGCCCGGGACAGGGTGCCGGCGGCTACACCTTC,CASSPGQGAGGYTF
.,TRBD1,TRBV24-1,TRBJ2-1,TGTGCCACCAGTGACCGGGGACAGGGCTACAATGAGCAGTTCTTC,CATSDRGQGYNEQFF
few,TRBD1,TRBV5-8,TRBJ1-1,TGTGTATCACAGGGGATGAACACTGAAGCTTTCTTT,CVSQGMNTEAFF
.,TRBD2,TRBV29-1,TRBJ2-1,TGCAGCGTTGTGGTGCTAGCGGGTCACAATGAGCAGTTCTTC,CSVVVLAGHNEQFF
few,.,TRBV11-2,TRBJ2-2,TGTGCCAGCTCGGGACTTTCGAAGACCGGGGAGCTGTTTTTT,CASSGLSKTGELFF
.,TRBD1,TRBV28,TRBJ1-5,TGTGCCAGCGGCGGACAGGTGAATCAGCCCCAGCATTTT,CASGGQVNQPQHF
few,TRBD2,TRBV9,TRBJ2-1,TGTGCCAGCAGCGTGACGGGACTAGCGGGATCTAGTGAGCAGTTCTTC,CASSVTGLAGSSEQFF
.,TRBD2,TRBV19,TRBJ2-7,TGTGCCAGTAGTATAGCTCGGGGGGCCTACGAGCAGTACTTC,CASSIARGAYEQYF
.,.,TRBV5-4,TRBJ2-3,TGTGCCAGCAGCGAAATGCAGGGGGATACGCAGTATTTT,CASSEMQGDTQYF
.,.,TRBV24-1,TRBJ1-1,TGTGCCACCAGTGATTTGCAACTCCAATCTCAATTTAACACTGAAGCTTTCTTT,CATSDLQLQSQFNTEAFF
few,.,TRBV7-9,TRBJ2-1,TGTGCCAGCAGCTTCAGCTCCTACAATGAGCAGTTCTTC,CASSFSSYNEQFF
.,TRBD1,TRBV12-3/TRBV12-4,TRBJ1-1,TGTGCCAGCAGACCACAGGGGGCGCGGGCTTTCTTT,CASRPQGARAFF
once,.,TRBV5-1,TRBJ1-1,TGCGCCAGCAGCTTGGAGACAGGAAACACTGAAGCTTTCTTT,CASSLETGNTEAFF
.,.,TRBV11-3,TRBJ2-2,TGTGCCAGCAGCTTAAGTCGGGGGACGGGCACCGGGGAGCTGTTTTTT,CASSLSRGTGTGELFF
once,.,TRBV2,TRBJ2-7,TGTGCCAGCAGCGTACTACAGGGAGAACAGTACTTC,CASSVLQGEQYF
.,.,TRBV5-4,TRBJ2-7,TGTGCCAGCAGCTTGATAGACTACGAGCAGTACTTC,CASSLIDYEQYF
.,TRBD1,TRBV6-5,TRBJ2-7,TGTGCCAGCAGTTACAGAATAGGGGGCCGTTACGAGCAGTACTTC,CASSYRIGGRYEQYF
.,TRBD1,TRBV5-1,TRBJ2-1,TGTGCCAGCAGCTTGCCTGGACAGGGGATAAATGAGCAGTTCTTC,CASSLPGQGINEQFF
.,.,TRBV3-1/TRBV3-2,TRBJ2-3,TGTGCCAGCAGCCCGCTCGGTTATACGCTGCCCCATACGCAGTATTTT,CASSPLGYTLPHTQYF
.,.,TRBV4-1,TRBJ2-4,TGCGCCAGCAGCCAAGAGGGACTGGGAATAGGAATTTCCAAAAACATTCAGTACTTC,CASSQEGLGIGISKNIQYF
.,.,TRBV19,TRBJ2-4,TGTGCCAGTAGTAACCTGGACTGGCCGCGTGGCAAAAACATTCAGTACTTC,CASSNLDWPRGKNIQYF
.,.,TRBV24-1,TRBJ1-2,TGTGCCACCAGTCCGGGTCAGAGCGATGGCTACACCTTC,CATSPGQSDGYTF
.,.,TRBV7-9,TRBJ2-3,TGTGCCAGCAGACGTGGGGGGTACACAGATACGCAGTATTTT,CASRRGGYTDTQYF
.,TRBD2,TRBV3-1/TRBV3-2,TRBJ2-3,TGTGCCAGCAGCCAAGATCTAGCGGGAGAACGCCCCCCAGATACGCAGTATTTT,CASSQDLAGERPPDTQYF
.,TRBD1,TRBV28,TRBJ2-7,TGTGCCAGCAGTCCACCGGGACAGGGACCTACCTACGAGCAGTACTTC,CASSPPGQGPTYEQYF
.,.,TRBV18,TRBJ2-7,TGTGCCAGCTCACCTGGCAACTACGAGCAGTACTTC,CASSPGNYEQYF
few,.,TRBV5-4,TRBJ2-2,TGTGCCAGCAGCTTGGTGCAGGACACCGGGGAGCTGTTTTTT,CASSLVQDTGELFF
.,.,TRBV5-4,TRBJ1-4,TGTGCCAGCAGCTTGGACGGACTGAATGAAAAACTGTTTTTT,CASSLDGLNEKLFF
.,TRBD1,TRBV5-6,TRBJ2-2,TGTGCCAGCAGTTGGGACAGAAACACCGGGGAGCTGTTTTTT,CASSWDRNTGELFF
.,TRBD2,TRBV5-1,TRBJ2-7,TGCGCCAGCAGCTTGGGGTGGGAGGGAACCTACGAGCAGTACTTC,CASSLGWEGTYEQYF